This T cell receptor (beta chain) was captured by sequencing in a study of T cells in Graves' hyperthyroidism and ophthalmopathy (dated by TCRdb to the late 2010s). Looking at the study overall: Peripheral blood samples were taken at the time of initial diagnosis, prior to any treatment. To identify TCR V-J signatures that set the groups apart, the researchers used a discovery cohort of 100 patients, made up of under 45 with Graves' ophthalmopathy and some 55 with stable Graves' hyperthyroidism. Whether ophthalmopathy could be predicted prospectively was tested in an independent validation cohort made up of 18 hyperthyroidism patients plus 17 patients who later progressed to ophthalmopathy. The 100 discovery patients were randomly split 7:3 into training and test sets. Thyroid tissue and blood T-cell repertoires from several Graves' hyperthyroidism patients were also compared in the study. Following sampling, methimazole starting at 30 mg daily was given to hyperthyroidism patients, and high-dose intravenous methylprednisolone was given to ophthalmopathy patients. TCR Vbeta CDR3 sequencing of 120 to 150 peripheral blood samples (approximately 44 ophthalmopathy, 70 to 85 hyperthyroidism and around 17 progressor patients) is reported in the paper. Broader findings and caveats from the paper: Most expanded thyroid clonotypes (frequency above 0.001) were also detected in blood, suggesting blood repertoires may reflect thyroid immune responses. In cross-validation, a model built on a 13 V-J signature told ophthalmopathy apart from stable hyperthyroidism with approximately 91% sensitivity and around 83% specificity, and in testing the same model reached 80%/75%. Sample size was not statistically predetermined, and blinding of investigators to group allocation was not performed. During validation, the model predicted progression to ophthalmopathy a median of around six months ahead of onset, with more than 55% sensitivity and 72.22% specificity.

Spanning cysteine to phenylalanine, the CDR3 consists of 15 amino acids. Here the CDR3 DNA is all that survives: 45 bases in frame from base 1. The junction shows trimming of 2 bases on V and 3 bases on J, and the gene matches do not reach 5 bases of it. The germline V gene encodes CDR1 SGHRS and CDR2 YFSETQ. The TCR beta CDR3 regions were amplified from the RNA transcripts. The first round of RT-PCR for the TCR CDR3 was performed with the HTBI primer set and the Qiagen OneStep RT-PCR kit. Libraries were constructed in a second round of multiplex PCR, after which size selection and purification were carried out. The libraries were sequenced on an Illumina HiSeq2000 using paired-end 100 bp reads. The paper's processing steps were these. SOAPnuke was used to process the raw data, with reads discarded if the reads contained adapters or uncalled bases, had a mean Phred below 15, or lacked an exact constant-primer or identifier match. COPE v1.2.5 was used to merge the high-quality paired reads, and each unique nucleotide sequence was defined as a clonotype. MiTCR v1.1 was used to align the clonotypes against IMGT TRBV, TRBD and TRBJ reference segments. The analysis included only V-J combinations with a frequency above 0.0001, which together covered roughly 99% of the repertoires. The TCS score was defined as the ratio of F50 (clonal expansion) to E x V (chaos), calculated using BLOSUM62-based TCRdist between CDR3 peptides within each V-J. Welch's t-statistics and random forest reduced approximately 520 V-J features to 13, which were used in a naive Bayes classifier (R e1071). TCRdb took the public reads, trimmed them with fastp at Q25, ran MiXCR for clone calling and kept in-frame beta chains. Rows matching on CDR3 protein sequence are summarized as one entry with the most common DNA and genes. These V and J calls derive from TCRdb rather than the authors' analysis. Recorded for this sample are a few hundred thousand distinct CDR3 sequences; around 13% of them occurred a single time. Of the sample, approximately 5.8% falls within the top ten clones.

Graves' hyperthyroidism was defined as stable when no progression to ophthalmopathy occurred over 18 months of follow-up. Hyperthyroidism patients were aged 18 to 65 years and newly diagnosed, with disease duration of less than 2 months. The study excluded patients with uncontrolled infections, other autoimmune diseases, pregnancy or lactation. Diagnoses were based on clinical symptoms, serum thyroxine and TRAb, thyroid ultrasound and orbital computed tomography. PBMCs were isolated from 7.5 to 10 ml of fresh peripheral blood by Ficoll-Paque density gradient centrifugation. Total RNA was extracted using Trizol reagent, and RNA quality was assessed on an Agilent 2100 Bioanalyzer. Comment on this clonotype: This receptor's antigen is unknown. Base qualities are not at hand, and no much larger clone is one base apart.

The chain is made from TRBV5-1 and TRBJ2-7, with TRBD2 identical over 10 junction bases. This clonotype was sampled from a woman aged 18-29 years with Graves' hyperthyroidism. The sequenced material came from blood. DNA sequence: TGCGCCAGCAGCTTATGGACTAGCGGAAACTACGAGCAGTACTTC. The translation is CASSLWTSGNYEQYF.